The 11 T cell receptor beta chains in this list originate from one sample, sequenced in a study of T cell responses to AZD1222 COVID-19 vaccine. TCRdb's table, derived via immunoSEQ multiplex PCR, lists solely in-frame clones and lacks some. Here the sample spans 120,000 or so clones, approximately 87% being singletons. Material: peripheral blood, obtained on day 0 of AZD1222 vaccination. The receptors derive from an adult in good health.

The chain has TRBV7-9 and TRBJ1-6; TRBD1 agrees at 8 bases. CDR1 and CDR2 (germline): SEHNR, FQNEAQ (reference sequence). V trimming: 4 bases; J trimming: 13 bases; junction bases outside the gene matches: 9. CDR3 size: 14 residues. CDR3 sequence: CASSSQGALSPLHF. The CDR3 coding sequence is TGTGCCAGCAGCTCGCAGGGGGCGCTTTCTCCCCTCCACTTT.

V is TRBV7-2 and J is TRBJ2-7, with D possibly TRBD1 on 5 matching bases. V lost 7 bases to trimming and J lost 0 bases, with 13 bases between them. The CDR3 spans 14 residues. Germline V gene sequence: CDR1 SGHTA, CDR2 FQGNSA. The CDR3 DNA is TGTGCCAGCACTCCATCTGGGGCCTCCTACGAGCAGTACTTC. Translated: CASTPSGASYEQYF.

The V call is TRBV28, the J call TRBJ1-1; maybe TRBD1 (5 bases). CDR1 is MDHEN and CDR2 is SYDVKM in the germline V gene. The CDR3 covers 14 residues. The V gene lost 6 bases and the J gene lost 4 bases, with 15 bases spanning the gap. CDR3 in DNA: TGTGCCAGCAGACCACCCAACGGGGCCACTGAAGCTTTCTTT. It specifies CASRPPNGATEAFF.

The rearrangement links TRBV27 to TRBJ2-7, with D perhaps TRBD2 (6 bases). This CDR3 is 13 amino acids long. The germline V and J ends were trimmed by 6 bases and 0 bases, with 9 bases remaining between them. The germline V gene encodes CDR1 MNHEY and CDR2 SMNVEV (reference sequence). The DNA of the CDR3 is TGTGCCAGCAGAAGGGACTCCTCCTACGAGCAGTACTTC. Translated: CASRRDSSYEQYF.

The chain has TRBV27 and TRBJ2-1, with 7 bases lining up with TRBD2. This CDR3 contains 16 residues. Germline V gene data show CDR1 as MNHEY and CDR2 as SMNVEV (reference sequence). V shed 5 bases, J shed 7 bases, and the junction held 14 bases outside the gene matches. The CDR3 loop reads CASSLIAGPPGNEQFF. The DNA for the CDR3 is TGTGCCAGCAGTCTCATAGCGGGTCCCCCAGGGAATGAGCAGTTCTTC.

The chain employs TRBV28 and TRBJ1-2, with TRBD1 matching over 7 bases. This CDR3 contains 13 residues. CDR1 and CDR2 from the germline V gene are MDHEN and SYDVKM. The ends lost 10 bases at V and 4 bases at J; junction bases unmatched: 9. The CDR3 reads CATSGQKFYGYTF. CDR3 nucleotides: TGTGCCACCTCGGGACAGAAATTCTATGGCTACACCTTC.

The chain is built from TRBV28 and TRBJ2-4, with D tentatively TRBD1 or TRBD2 (5 bases each). V gave up 5 bases and J gave up 0 bases, with 14 bases separating them. CDR1 is MDHEN, CDR2 SYDVKM, per germline. The CDR3 contains 16 residues. CDR3 DNA: TGTGCCAGCAGTGTCCGGGACCAACTAGCCAAAAACATTCAGTACTTC. Its protein product is CASSVRDQLAKNIQYF.

The CDR3 bases are TGTGCCAGCAGTGGACTAGCGGGGGGTCAAGAGACCCAGTACTTC. Amino acid sequence: CASSGLAGGQETQYF. This rearrangement joins TRBV2 to TRBJ2-5, with 13 bases fitting TRBD2. V shed 4 bases and J 2 bases; nucleotides not matched to a gene: 1. The length of the CDR3 is 15 residues. The germline gives CDR1 SNHLY, CDR2 FYNNEI.

The chain joins TRBV5-4 to TRBJ2-7; the D is unclear. The V end was cut by 0 bases, the J end by 3 bases, with 7 bases between. The germline gives CDR1 SGHNT, CDR2 YYREEE (reference sequence). CDR3 length: 13 residues. The CDR3 nucleotides read TGTGCCAGCAGCTTGGCTGCAGACTACGAGCAGTACTTC. It yields the protein CASSLAADYEQYF.

J is TRBJ1-4 and V is TRBV3-1 (or the pseudogene TRBV3-2); weak D call: TRBD1 (6 bases). CDR1 is LGHDT and CDR2 is YNNKEL in the germline V gene (reference sequence). The CDR3 runs 20 residues. V shed 5 bases and J shed 4 bases, with 29 bases lying between them. The CDR3 DNA reads TGTGCCAGCAGCTTACGAGCCCATTGGGGGGGGGCATCGGGTAATGAAAAACTGTTTTTT. Translated, it gives CASSLRAHWGGASGNEKLFF.

This chain links TRBV19 with TRBJ2-3; 8 nucleotides line up with TRBD2. Germline trimming cut 7 bases from V and 4 bases from J; bases unmatched to any gene: 10. Germline V gene lookup returns CDR1 LNHDA and CDR2 SQIVND (reference sequence). The CDR3 spans 15 residues. CDR3 sequence: CASTPSSGVPDTQYF. In DNA form, the CDR3 reads TGTGCCAGTACCCCGAGTAGCGGGGTCCCAGATACGCAGTATTTT.